The clone carrying this TCR beta chain is labeled medium-sized (0.01 to 0.1%). Its antigen remains unidentified. A mixed TRB-A/B primer pool amplified rearranged TRB by multiplex touch-down PCR. One entry per CDR3 protein, called by TCRdb with MiXCR from the multiplex PCR reads. The sample lists about 13,000 distinct CDR3 sequences, roughly 28% occurring once. The sample originates from a study of T cell repertoires in aging, cancer and after chemotherapy. For the study at large: Repeat sampling of healthy donors over several months to years showed clear clonal overlap. General study points: Immunological memory after chemotherapy cannot be judged from the repertoire data. Untreated cancer patients had significantly lower blood TCR diversity than age-matched healthy donors.

CDR1 and CDR2 from the germline V gene are LNHDA and SQIVND (reference sequence). V gave up 5 bases and J gave up 3 bases; unmatched junction bases: 6. This CDR3 is built from 14 residues. Amplification of TCR beta used genomic DNA extracted from peripheral blood. The gene calls are TRBV19 and TRBJ2-7; 8 nucleotides line up with TRBD1. The source of this sequence is a human donor in good health. Sequenced sample: blood. CDR3 protein: CASSWTGKVYEQYF. CDR3 in DNA: TGTGCCAGTAGTTGGACAGGGAAGGTCTACGAGCAGTACTTC.